What follows are 26 T cell receptor beta chains derived from one specimen sequenced in a study of a mutant IDH1 vaccine in newly diagnosed glioma. The protocol was immunoSEQ multiplex PCR, while the TCRdb copy is restricted to in-frame clones and leaves out a portion. Among roughly 70,000 clones listed, approximately 83% were seen once. Time point described: baseline, week 1 (first vaccination visit). Treatment here: pre-vaccination baseline after standard-of-care therapy. Source: PBMCs, taken from a glioma patient treated with radiotherapy, temozolomide or both. The receptor source for this set is a man aged 25 to 40 with glioma.

The chain couples TRBV27 to TRBJ2-7; D ambiguous. Germline CDR1 and CDR2: MNHEY and SMNVEV (reference sequence). The ends were cut back, 1 base at V and 0 bases at J, with 7 bases in the middle. The CDR3 runs 14 residues. The DNA for the CDR3 is TGTGCCAGCAGTTTATTCGAGAGCTCCTACGAGCAGTACTTC. This sequence encodes CASSLFESSYEQYF.

The chain joins TRBV5-1 to TRBJ2-5; 12 nucleotides agree with TRBD2. The germline V gene has CDR1 SGHRS and CDR2 YFSETQ. This CDR3 has 15 residues. With V trimmed by 2 bases and J by 2 bases, 1 base remained unmatched. CDR3 nucleotide sequence: TGCGCCAGCAGCTTAGGGACTAGCGGGCAAGAGACCCAGTACTTC. It specifies CASSLGTSGQETQYF.

The V call is TRBV19, the J call TRBJ2-3; unclear D gene. CDR3 length equals 13 residues. Germline assignment: CDR1 LNHDA and CDR2 SQIVND (reference sequence). Trimming removed 4 bases at V and 2 bases at J, with 7 bases between. CDR3 sequence (DNA): TGTGCCAGTAGTACTGTAGACACAGATACGCAGTATTTT. This gives the protein CASSTVDTDTQYF.

This chain connects TRBV6-1 to TRBJ2-5; 7 nucleotides match TRBD1. The J call may be incorrect, as the DNA end agrees better with TRBJ2-7. Germline V CDR1 and CDR2: MNHNS, SASEGT. The CDR3 has 15 amino acids. CDR3 loop: CASSEYVEGGHEQYF. The DNA of the CDR3 is TGTGCCAGCAGTGAATATGTAGAAGGGGGCCACGAGCAGTACTTC.

This clone appeared once. The rearrangement joins TRBV5-1 to TRBJ1-6; 9 bases fit TRBD1. Germline V gives CDR1 SGHRS, CDR2 YFSETQ. With 0 bases clipped from V and 14 bases from J, the junction kept 9 bases outside the gene matches. CDR3 length equals 15 residues. Here the CDR3 reads CASSLAGTGKDTLHF. The CDR3 bases are TGCGCCAGCAGCTTGGCCGGGACAGGGAAGGACACCCTCCACTTT.

The chain employs TRBV2 and TRBJ2-7; a weak D match, TRBD2 (5 bases). The ends were cut back, 5 bases at V and 2 bases at J, with 10 bases in the middle. The CDR3 is 13 amino acids. Germline V gene sequence: CDR1 SNHLY, CDR2 FYNNEI. The CDR3 sequence: CASSWTGAYEQYF. The CDR3 DNA sequence: TGTGCCAGCAGTTGGACTGGAGCCTACGAGCAGTACTTC.

As for this clone: This specimen includes other DNA sequences encoding the same CDR3. The J gene is TRBJ2-5, the V gene TRBV7-9; D unresolved. V was cut by 4 bases and J by 7 bases, with 16 bases left in between. The CDR3 spans 14 residues. The germline CDR1 and CDR2 sequences are SEHNR and FQNEAQ (reference sequence). For the CDR3, the DNA is TGTGCCAGCAGCTCCCTAGGGCCCTGGGGGACCCAGTACTTC. It translates to CASSSLGPWGTQYF.

The genes are TRBV7-9 and TRBJ1-2; TRBD1 matches at 8 bases. The CDR3 spans 14 residues. The ends lost 1 base at V and 4 bases at J; junction bases unmatched: 2. CDR1 and CDR2 from the germline V gene are SEHNR and FQNEAQ (reference sequence). CDR3 bases: TGTGCCAGCAGCTTAGGAACAGGGGGCTATGGCTACACCTTC. Its translation: CASSLGTGGYGYTF.

V is TRBV30 and J is TRBJ2-3; D ambiguous. The CDR3 spans 11 residues. The V end lost 4 bases, the J end lost 5 bases, and 7 bases lay between the germline ends. In germline, CDR1 is GTSNPN, CDR2 SVGIG (reference sequence). For the CDR3, the DNA is TGTGCCTGGAACCACGGAGATACGCAGTATTTT. Residues: CAWNHGDTQYF.

V gene TRBV6-1 combines with J gene TRBJ1-3; a possible D gene is TRBD1 (6 bases). Germline CDR1 reads MNHNS; CDR2 reads SASEGT. The V and J ends lost 2 bases and 0 bases respectively, with 11 bases between them. CDR3 length: 16 amino acids. The CDR3: CASSETGTSSGNTIYF. The CDR3, as DNA: TGTGCCAGCAGTGAAACAGGGACCAGCTCTGGAAACACCATATATTTT.

The chain couples TRBV6-5 to TRBJ2-3, with D perhaps matching TRBD1 (5 bases). The CDR3 is made up of 14 amino acids. Germline V gene sequence: CDR1 MNHEY, CDR2 SVGAGI. Trimming took off 6 bases at V and 0 bases at J, with 10 bases between the two ends. CDR3 DNA sequence: TGTGCCAGCAGCCTCAGGGTTAGCACAGATACGCAGTATTTT. Residues: CASSLRVSTDTQYF.

This chain links TRBV18 with TRBJ2-7, with 12 bases lining up with TRBD2. V gave up 8 bases and J gave up 3 bases; unmatched junction bases: 5. Looked up from germline, CDR1 is KGHSH and CDR2 is LQKENI. This CDR3 region has 14 residues. This CDR3 is CASTTSGGYYEQYF. CDR3 nucleotide sequence: TGTGCCAGCACAACTAGCGGGGGGTACTACGAGCAGTACTTC. The variable domain in full, with the rest retrieved from reference TRBV18 and TRBJ2-7, is NAGVMQNPRHLVRRRGQEARLRCSPMKGHSHVYWYRQLPEEGLKFMVYLQKENIIDESGMPKERFSAEFPKEGPSILRIQQVVRGDSAAYFCASTTSGGYYEQYFGPGTRLTVT.

This clone appeared a single time. The chain recombines TRBV11-2 with TRBJ2-1; TRBD2 is a possible D gene (5 bases). CDR3 size: 18 residues. Trimming cost V 5 bases and J 0 bases, with 20 bases left between them. In germline, CDR1 is SGHAT, CDR2 FQNNGV. The CDR3 DNA is TGTGCCAGCAGCATTTTCGAAAATTGGAGGAGCTCCTACAATGAGCAGTTCTTC. Its protein product is CASSIFENWRSSYNEQFF. Full variable domain (missing parts from reference TRBV11-2 and TRBJ2-1): EAGVAQSPRYKIIEKRQSVAFWCNPISGHATLYWYQQILGQGPKLLIQFQNNGVVDDSQLPKDRFSAERLKGVDSTLKIQPAKLEDSAVYLCASSIFENWRSSYNEQFFGPGTRLTVL.

This rearrangement joins TRBV9 to TRBJ1-3; 7 bases fit TRBD1. The CDR3 is 17 residues long. V was clipped by 1 base and J by 0 bases; unmatched bases: 7. Germline CDR1 is SGDLS and CDR2 is YYNGEE. CDR3 sequence: CASSVRTGLGSGNTIYF. The CDR3 nucleotides are TGTGCCAGCAGCGTAAGGACAGGCCTGGGCTCTGGAAACACCATATATTTT.

This sequence joins TRBV6-1 and TRBJ1-1; D not certain. The CDR3 spans 13 residues. Germline V gene lookup returns CDR1 MNHNS and CDR2 SASEGT. Trimming removed 6 bases at V and 1 base at J, with 9 bases between. CDR3 nucleotide sequence: TGTGCCAGCAGGGCCGCGGGGAACACTGAAGCTTTCTTT. Its translation: CASRAAGNTEAFF.

This chain connects TRBV6-6 to TRBJ2-7; weak D call: TRBD1 (5 bases). The CDR3 covers 15 residues. V was clipped by 5 bases and J by 0 bases, with 14 bases between them. CDR1 MNHNY and CDR2 SVGAGI come from the germline V gene (reference sequence). The CDR3 region is CASSHQGIDSYEQYF. The DNA for the CDR3 is TGTGCCAGCAGTCACCAGGGAATCGACTCCTACGAGCAGTACTTC.

This clone was counted a single time. The chain combines TRBV6-5 with TRBJ1-5; 7 bases agree with TRBD1. V gave up 5 bases and J gave up 3 bases; unmatched junction bases: 7. The CDR3 has 15 residues. CDR1 and CDR2 from the germline V gene are MNHEY and SVGAGI. The CDR3 DNA reads TGTGCCAGCAGTCCCAGGGGGGTAAACAATCAGCCCCAGCATTTT. Its protein product is CASSPRGVNNQPQHF.

The CDR3 bases are TGTGCCAGCAGCGTAGACCCAGGTACGAAGAATTCACCCCTCCACTTT. Translation gives CASSVDPGTKNSPLHF. The chain is built from TRBV9 and TRBJ1-6, with unresolved D. The CDR3 has 16 amino acids. Germline CDR1 reads SGDLS; CDR2 reads YYNGEE. The V gene lost 0 bases and the J gene lost 7 bases, with 14 bases spanning the gap.

DNA for the CDR3: TGTGCCAGTAACAAGGGGAACACTGAAGCTTTCTTT. Protein: CASNKGNTEAFF. The rearrangement joins TRBV19 to TRBJ1-1; D not certain. The V end lost 7 bases, the J end lost 1 base, and 7 bases lay between the germline ends. Germline assignment: CDR1 LNHDA and CDR2 SQIVND (reference sequence). This CDR3 has 12 amino acids.

V gene TRBV18 combines with J gene TRBJ1-6; no clear D gene. The CDR3 consists of 16 residues. Per the germline V gene, CDR1 is KGHSH and CDR2 is LQKENI. V gave up 3 bases and J gave up 8 bases, with 17 bases separating them. The CDR3 DNA reads TGTGCCAGCTCACCGAGGGTTTTGAGCTCGGATTCACCCCTCCACTTT. This gives the protein CASSPRVLSSDSPLHF.

The rearrangement links TRBV6-6 to TRBJ1-1; the D gene is possibly TRBD1 (6 bases). V was pared by 4 bases and J by 6 bases, with 12 bases between. The CDR3 runs to 13 residues. The germline V gene encodes CDR1 MNHNY and CDR2 SVGAGI (reference sequence). In DNA form, the CDR3 reads TGTGCCAGCAGTTCCCGGGACACCTCTGAAGCTTTCTTT. It is translated as CASSSRDTSEAFF.

This rearrangement joins TRBV9 to TRBJ2-7; tentative D call: TRBD2 (6 bases). V dropped 2 bases and J dropped 3 bases, with 12 bases sitting between them. Per germline, CDR1 SGDLS and CDR2 YYNGEE. The CDR3 runs 14 residues. This CDR3 reads CASSVDGGVYEQYF. DNA of the CDR3: TGTGCCAGCAGCGTCGATGGAGGGGTCTACGAGCAGTACTTC. The whole variable domain, filled in from reference TRBV9 and TRBJ2-7, reads DSGVTQTPKHLITATGQRVTLRCSPRSGDLSVYWYQQSLDQGLQFLIQYYNGEERAKGNILERFSAQQFPDLHSELNLSSLELGDSALYFCASSVDGGVYEQYFGPGTRLTVT.

The V call is TRBV2, the J call TRBJ1-6; D possibly corresponds to TRBD1 (5 bases). Germline V gene data show CDR1 as SNHLY and CDR2 as FYNNEI. Trimming pared 9 bases from V and 5 bases from J, leaving 17 bases between. This CDR3 is 15 amino acids long. The CDR3 nucleotides read TGTGCCAGTAAGCATACAGGACTCCATAATTCACCCCTCCACTTT. Translating it yields CASKHTGLHNSPLHF.

The chain joins TRBV27 to TRBJ1-5; D gene ambiguous. There are 14 residues in the CDR3. The V and J ends lost 1 base and 1 base respectively, with 5 bases between them. CDR1 and CDR2 (germline): MNHEY, SMNVEV (reference sequence). CDR3 in amino acids: CASSLFGSNQPQHF. The CDR3, as DNA: TGTGCCAGCAGTTTATTTGGGAGCAATCAGCCCCAGCATTTT.

This clone was seen more than once but under ten times. The gene calls are TRBV4-1 and TRBJ2-5; no reliable D call. Looked up from germline, CDR1 is MGHRA and CDR2 is YSYEKL. The CDR3 length is 16 residues. Trimming pared 0 bases from V and 0 bases from J, leaving 11 bases between. The CDR3 spells CASSQDFGYYQETQYF. For the CDR3, the DNA is TGCGCCAGCAGCCAAGATTTTGGCTACTACCAAGAGACCCAGTACTTC.

DNA of the CDR3: TGCAGTGCCGCGGGGGTAGAGACCCAGTACTTC. Its protein is CSAAGVETQYF. This rearrangement joins TRBV20-1 to TRBJ2-5, with 7 positions matching TRBD2. V lost 6 bases and J lost 4; bases outside the gene matches: 2. CDR1 and CDR2 (germline): DFQATT, SNEGSKA (reference sequence). The CDR3 covers 11 residues.